The 13 T cell receptor beta chains in this list originate from one sample, sequenced in a study of Graves' ophthalmopathy and Graves' hyperthyroidism. RNA transcripts provided the template for amplifying TCR beta CDR3 regions. Second-round multiplex PCR came after a first-round RT-PCR that employed HTBI primers. TCRdb fed the multiplex PCR reads into MiXCR, producing one record per CDR3 protein. The sample lists around 1,200,000 distinct CDR3 sequences; 35% to 40% were seen once. The material sequenced was peripheral blood or thyroid tissue (not recorded which). These receptors came from an adult man with Graves' hyperthyroidism.

A word on this clonotype: The junction and the germline gene differ at one end; a read error may be behind it. This chain joins TRBV2 and TRBJ1-2; the D is unclear. The CDR3 extends over 10 amino acids. The germline CDR1 and CDR2 sequences are SNHLY and FYNNEI. DNA for the CDR3: TGTGCCAGCAGTGAAGAGCTCGGAATCTTC. This codes for CASSEELGIF.

Many counts were recorded for this clonotype. The chain has TRBV25-1 and TRBJ1-3, with no clear D. V was shortened by 1 base and J by 2 bases, with 9 bases between the two germline ends. CDR3 length: 15 residues. Germline V gene data show CDR1 as MGHDK and CDR2 as SYGVNS. The CDR3 reads CASSEFGHAGNTIYF. In DNA, the CDR3 is TGTGCCAGCAGTGAATTTGGCCACGCTGGAAACACCATATATTTT.

Only a few counts were recorded for this clonotype. The genes are TRBV6-2 or TRBV6-3 and TRBJ2-7; tentative D call: TRBD1 (5 bases). Germline loops: CDR1 MNHEY, CDR2 SVGEGT. Trimming removed 7 bases at V and 0 bases at J, with 7 bases between. The CDR3 spans 12 residues. In DNA, the CDR3 is TGTGCCAGCACCGGACACTCCTACGAGCAGTACTTC. Translation gives CASTGHSYEQYF.

The chain carries TRBV7-2 and TRBJ2-5; either TRBD1 or TRBD2 may supply D (6 bases each). The V and J ends lost 1 base and 4 bases respectively, with 16 bases between them. There are 16 residues in the CDR3. CDR1 SGHTA and CDR2 FQGNSA come from the germline V gene. The CDR3 DNA follows: TGTGCCAGCAGCTTAGGGGCCGGGGGCGCGGGAGAGACCCAGTACTTC. This sequence encodes CASSLGAGGAGETQYF.

V gene TRBV20-1 combines with J gene TRBJ2-5; D possibly corresponds to TRBD2 (6 bases). Trimming stripped 3 bases from V and 5 bases from J, with 13 bases between. The CDR3 extends over 13 amino acids. Germline-derived CDR1 and CDR2 are DFQATT and SNEGSKA (reference sequence). CDR3 sequence (DNA): TGCAGTGCTAGGGAGGGGTCGTGGGAGACCCAGTACTTC. Protein product: CSAREGSWETQYF.

This chain joins TRBV9 and TRBJ2-7, with 10 bases aligning to TRBD2. The CDR3 totals 15 residues. Germline-derived CDR1 and CDR2 are SGDLS and YYNGEE. V lost 0 bases to trimming and J lost 6 bases; unmatched junction nucleotides: 6. The CDR3 nucleotides are TGTGCCAGCAGCGTAGAAAATAGCGGGGGGTCCGAGCAGTACTTC. Amino acid sequence: CASSVENSGGSEQYF.

This chain uses TRBV7-9 with TRBJ1-2; 8 bases agree with TRBD1. The length of the CDR3 is 17 residues. Trimming removed 6 bases from V and 5 bases from J; junction bases left unmatched: 17. CDR1 SEHNR and CDR2 FQNEAQ come from the germline V gene (reference sequence). The CDR3 here is CASRTRPGTGGGYGYTF. The CDR3 DNA follows: TGTGCCAGCAGAACAAGACCCGGGACAGGTGGCGGGTATGGCTACACCTTC. The whole variable domain, filled in from reference TRBV7-9 and TRBJ1-2, reads DTGVSQNPRHKITKRGQNVTFRCDPISEHNRLYWYRQTLGQGPEFLTYFQNEAQLEKSRLLSDRFSAERPKGSFSTLEIQRTEQGDSAMYLCASRTRPGTGGGYGYTFGSGTRLTVV.

This clonotype has a count of ten or more. The chain is built from TRBV4-1 and TRBJ2-5; 12 bases match TRBD2. The CDR3 loop spans 15 amino acids. Germline V CDR1 and CDR2: MGHRA, YSYEKL. V lost 1 base and J lost 3; bases outside the gene matches: 0. CDR3 sequence reads: CASSQGTSGKETQYF. CDR3 nucleotide sequence: TGCGCCAGCAGCCAAGGGACTAGCGGGAAAGAGACCCAGTACTTC.

This clonotype has ten or more counts. The chain employs TRBV12-3 or TRBV12-4 and TRBJ2-7, with 9 bases lining up with TRBD1. The CDR3 extends over 15 amino acids. With V trimmed by 4 bases and J by 3 bases, 7 bases remained unmatched. The CDR3, as DNA: TGTGCCAGCAGTTCACCGGGACAGGGCAACTACGAGCAGTACTTC. It codes for CASSSPGQGNYEQYF.

The sample holds a few counts of this clonotype. The chain carries TRBV5-8 and TRBJ2-5; D could derive from TRBD1 or TRBD2 (6 bases each). Trimming took 0 bases from V and 2 from J, leaving 11 bases between them. This CDR3 is 15 amino acids long. Germline CDR1 is SGHTS and CDR2 is YDEGEE. CDR3 in DNA: TGTGCCAGCAGCTTGGGCGGAGGGGGGCAAGAGACCCAGTACTTC. Protein: CASSLGGGGQETQYF.

This chain uses TRBV24-1 with TRBJ2-2; D unclear. Trimming shortened V by 2 bases and J by 6 bases, and 9 bases separated the two germline ends. The germline V gene encodes CDR1 KGHDR and CDR2 SFDVKD. This CDR3 is built from 14 residues. In DNA form, the CDR3 reads TGTGCCACCAGTGATTCCGGACGGCCCGGGGAGCTGTTTTTT. This encodes CATSDSGRPGELFF.

The genes are TRBV28 and TRBJ1-3, with unresolved D. V was shortened by 5 bases and J by 4 bases, with 15 bases between the two germline ends. Germline V gene sequence: CDR1 MDHEN, CDR2 SYDVKM. The CDR3 is made up of 15 amino acids. In DNA, the CDR3 is TGTGCCAGCAGTCTACCGTATGCTGCCGGAAACACCATATATTTT. It translates to CASSLPYAAGNTIYF. Variable domain in full (rest from reference TRBV28 and TRBJ1-3): DVKVTQSSRYLVKRTGEKVFLECVQDMDHENMFWYRQDPGLGLRLIYFSYDVKMKEKGDIPEGYSVSREKKERFSLILESASTNQTSMYLCASSLPYAAGNTIYFGEGSWLTVV.

With respect to this clonotype: Since a much larger clone is just one base distant, this may be a read error. The V call is TRBV29-1, the J call TRBJ2-7, with a weak D call TRBD2 (5 bases). Germline CDR1 SQVTM, CDR2 ANQGSEA. The CDR3 covers 12 residues. The ends were cut back, 7 bases at V and 7 bases at J, with 17 bases in the middle. CDR3: CSAYGVLREQYF. CDR3 coding DNA: TGCAGCGCTTACGGGGTTCTGCGGGAGCAGTACTTC.